The next 22 T cell receptor beta chains were all read from a single sample in a study of CD8 T cells in Susac syndrome. With random hexamers, reverse transcription was performed on roughly 0.45 to 1 ug of RNA. In TCRdb, the immunoSEQ multiplex PCR reads were re-called with MiXCR into one record per CDR3 protein. The sample has around 150,000 distinct CDR3 sequences; 95% are singletons. The sequenced material came from CD8+ T cells from PBMCs. The receptors stem from a human donor with Susac syndrome.

V usage is TRBV6-1 and J usage is TRBJ1-5; D uncertain. V was shortened by 8 bases and J by 0 bases, with 17 bases between the two germline ends. The germline V gene has CDR1 MNHNS and CDR2 SASEGT. The CDR3 totals 16 residues. DNA for the CDR3: TGTGCCAGCGGTGTGTCGACGCACTATAGCAATCAGCCCCAGCATTTT. This encodes CASGVSTHYSNQPQHF.

The chain uses TRBV27 and TRBJ1-1, with unresolved D. There are 13 residues in the CDR3. Trimming took off 6 bases at V and 0 bases at J, with 8 bases between the two ends. Germline values: CDR1 MNHEY, CDR2 SMNVEV (reference sequence). The CDR3 sequence is CASRIGLNTEAFF. Here the CDR3 DNA reads TGTGCCAGCAGAATAGGGTTGAACACTGAAGCTTTCTTT.

The chain has TRBV4-1 and TRBJ2-5; 10 bases fit TRBD2. TRBJ2-7 explains the end of the DNA better; the J call may be wrong. Germline values: CDR1 MGHRA, CDR2 YSYEKL. The CDR3 has 16 amino acids. DNA of the CDR3: TGCGCCAGCAGCCAAGTGTCCAGCGGGAGGGCTGGCGAGCAGTACTTC. Amino acid sequence: CASSQVSSGRAGEQYF.

This chain connects TRBV27 to TRBJ2-7; D perhaps matches TRBD2 (6 bases). Germline V gene lookup returns CDR1 MNHEY and CDR2 SMNVEV (reference sequence). The CDR3 runs to 14 residues. The germline V and J ends were trimmed by 2 bases and 6 bases, with 14 bases remaining between them. This chain's CDR3 is CASSLMGGKVEQYF. In DNA form, the CDR3 reads TGTGCCAGCAGTTTAATGGGCGGGAAGGTCGAGCAGTACTTC.

The chain employs TRBV12-3 or TRBV12-4 and TRBJ1-1; D remains unclear. Trimming left V 5 bases short and J 5 bases short, with 12 bases between. This CDR3 contains 13 residues. CDR3 in amino acids: CASSILVGTEAFF. DNA for the CDR3: TGTGCCAGCAGTATTCTAGTGGGGACTGAAGCTTTCTTT.

This chain connects TRBV24-1 to TRBJ1-1, with 9 positions matching TRBD1. The ends lost 8 bases at V and 5 bases at J; junction bases unmatched: 5. This CDR3 has 13 residues. Germline CDR1 is KGHDR and CDR2 is SFDVKD. The CDR3 nucleotides are TGTGCCACCACACAGGGGGCGCGGACTGAAGCTTTCTTT. Its protein is CATTQGARTEAFF.

This clonotype was seen only a few times. The V and J genes are TRBV12-3 or TRBV12-4 and TRBJ1-5; D remains unclear. V gave up 5 bases and J gave up 3 bases, with 11 bases separating them. This CDR3 has 14 amino acids. CDR3 protein: CASSPDGPNQPQHF. DNA for the CDR3: TGTGCCAGCAGTCCGGACGGTCCCAATCAGCCCCAGCATTTT.

V gene TRBV27 combines with J gene TRBJ2-1, with D perhaps assigned TRBD1 or TRBD2 (5 bases each). V lost 0 bases and J lost 2, with 8 bases in between. The germline V gene encodes CDR1 MNHEY and CDR2 SMNVEV (reference sequence). There are 15 residues in the CDR3. The DNA for the CDR3 is TGTGCCAGCAGTTTATCAGGGACCCCCTACAATGAGCAGTTCTTC. Translating it yields CASSLSGTPYNEQFF.

The CDR3 DNA reads TGTGCCAGCAGCCCGAGCTACGGCAGGGACACAGATACGCAGTATTTT. The encoded protein is CASSPSYGRDTDTQYF. The rearrangement links TRBV9 to TRBJ2-3; a possible D gene is TRBD1 (5 bases). The CDR3 is 16 amino acids. In germline, CDR1 is SGDLS, CDR2 YYNGEE. Trimming shortened V by 4 bases and J by 2 bases, and 17 bases separated the two germline ends.

The chain has TRBV12-3 or TRBV12-4 and TRBJ1-1, with D perhaps matching TRBD1 (5 bases). V was shortened by 3 bases and J by 7 bases, with 12 bases between the two germline ends. The CDR3 totals 13 residues. The CDR3, as DNA: TGTGCCAGCAGTTTCCCAGGGTGGATTGAAGCTTTCTTT. Its protein is CASSFPGWIEAFF.

The chain uses TRBV5-4 and TRBJ2-3; TRBD2 aligns across 7 bases. The CDR3 is made up of 14 amino acids. Unmatched junction bases numbered 5, after V lost 3 bases and J lost 4 bases. Germline V CDR1 and CDR2: SGHNT, YYREEE (reference sequence). The CDR3 loop reads CASSSGLGADTQYF. The CDR3 DNA follows: TGTGCCAGCAGCTCCGGACTAGGGGCAGATACGCAGTATTTT.

The V gene is TRBV18, the J gene TRBJ2-7; the D is unclear. Germline V gives CDR1 KGHSH, CDR2 LQKENI. Deletions cut 4 bases from V and 4 bases from J, with 17 bases between. This CDR3 is built from 15 residues. The CDR3 loop reads CASSHRTGAHYEQYF. For the CDR3, the DNA is TGTGCCAGCTCACACCGGACGGGCGCCCATTACGAGCAGTACTTC.

The rearrangement uses TRBV10-1 and TRBJ1-1; unclear D gene. V was pared by 3 bases and J by 4 bases, with 9 bases between. Germline assignment: CDR1 WNHNN and CDR2 SYGVQD (reference sequence). The CDR3 sequence is 13 residues long. This chain's CDR3 is CASSEYMGTEAFF. The CDR3 bases are TGCGCCAGCAGTGAATACATGGGCACTGAAGCTTTCTTT.

This rearrangement joins TRBV11-2 to TRBJ2-7; 7 nucleotides agree with TRBD1. Germline CDR1 SGHAT, CDR2 FQNNGV. The CDR3 spans 15 residues. The ends lost 4 bases at V and 0 bases at J; junction bases unmatched: 6. For the CDR3, the DNA is TGTGCCAGCAGCTCATCGACAGGGCCCTCCTACGAGCAGTACTTC. It is translated as CASSSSTGPSYEQYF. The full variable domain, with the rest looked up from reference TRBV11-2 and TRBJ2-7, is EAGVAQSPRYKIIEKRQSVAFWCNPISGHATLYWYQQILGQGPKLLIQFQNNGVVDDSQLPKDRFSAERLKGVDSTLKIQPAKLEDSAVYLCASSSSTGPSYEQYFGPGTRLTVT.

The gene calls are TRBV19 and TRBJ1-2, with TRBD1 identical over 8 bases. Germline CDR1 is LNHDA and CDR2 is SQIVND (reference sequence). CDR3 length equals 11 residues. The CDR3, as DNA: TGTGCTACTACGACAGGGGAAGGCTACACCTTC. Translating gives CATTTGEGYTF. Full variable domain (outside the CDR3, taken from reference TRBV19 and TRBJ1-2): DGGITQSPKYLFRKEGQNVTLSCEQNLNHDAMYWYRQDPGQGLRLIYYSQIVNDFQKGDIAEGYSVSREKKESFPLTVTSAQKNPTAFYLCATTTGEGYTFGSGTRLTVV.

The V call is TRBV12-3 or TRBV12-4, the J call TRBJ1-1, with D possibly TRBD1 on 6 matching bases. The CDR3 totals 12 residues. V lost 5 bases to trimming and J lost 8 bases, with 12 bases between them. CDR3 in DNA: TGTGCCAGCAGTGGGGACACGCAAGAAGCTTTCTTT. Amino acid sequence: CASSGDTQEAFF.

This chain uses TRBV20-1 with TRBJ1-5; no clear D. The CDR3 extends over 15 amino acids. Trimming took 0 bases from V and 0 from J, leaving 9 bases between them. The V gene's germline CDR1 is DFQATT and CDR2 SNEGSKA (reference sequence). The CDR3 reads CSARDVSDSNQPQHF. CDR3 coding DNA: TGCAGTGCTAGAGATGTGAGTGATAGCAATCAGCCCCAGCATTTT.

J is TRBJ2-1 and V is TRBV29-1, with 14 bases aligning to TRBD2. The CDR3 runs to 16 residues. In germline, CDR1 is SQVTM, CDR2 ANQGSEA. The J segment lost 0 bases and the V segment lost 5 bases, leaving 3 bases of the junction unmatched. The DNA for the CDR3 is TGCAGCGTTCGGACTAGCGGGGGGACCTCCTACAATGAGCAGTTCTTC. This translates into CSVRTSGGTSYNEQFF.

The J gene is TRBJ2-1, the V gene TRBV10-3; 9 positions agree with TRBD2. Germline CDR1 is ENHRY and CDR2 is SYGVKD. This CDR3 contains 15 residues. Trimming at V came to 4 bases and at J to 8 bases, leaving 9 bases not matched to a gene. Here the CDR3 DNA reads TGTGCCATCAGTGGTATAGCGGGAGTTTCGGATGAGCAGTTCTTC. It encodes CAISGIAGVSDEQFF.

The rearrangement uses TRBV9 and TRBJ2-1, with D unclear. V lost 3 bases to trimming and J lost 6 bases, with 7 bases between them. CDR3 length: 12 amino acids. From germline, CDR1 is SGDLS and CDR2 YYNGEE. The DNA of the CDR3 is TGTGCCAGCAGCGCACCAAGCAATGAGCAGTTCTTC. This codes for CASSAPSNEQFF.

This rearrangement joins TRBV30 to TRBJ1-2, with a possible D match to TRBD1 (6 bases). CDR3 length equals 12 residues. The V end was cut by 4 bases, the J end by 9 bases, with 15 bases between. CDR1 GTSNPN and CDR2 SVGIG come from the germline V gene (reference sequence). The CDR3 DNA follows: TGTGCCTGGAAGGACAGCCGGGGCAGCTACACCTTC. Residues: CAWKDSRGSYTF. The variable domain in full, with the rest retrieved from reference TRBV30 and TRBJ1-2, is SQTIHQWPATLVQPVGSPLSLECTVEGTSNPNLYWYRQAAGRGLQLLFYSVGIGQISSEVPQNLSASRPQDRQFILSSKKLLLSDSGFYLCAWKDSRGSYTFGSGTRLTVV.

This clonotype was observed once. The rearrangement joins TRBV9 to TRBJ1-2; D unresolved. V lost 0 bases and J 8 bases, leaving 11 bases between the germline ends. From germline, CDR1 is SGDLS and CDR2 YYNGEE. CDR3 length: 13 residues. The CDR3 DNA is TGTGCCAGCAGCGTAGGCTCTACGAGGGGCTACACCTTC. It specifies CASSVGSTRGYTF.